The 10 T cell receptor beta chains presented below share a single source sample, sequenced in a study of blood T cell repertoires in COVID-19. The table came from immunoSEQ multiplex PCR; TCRdb's copy has only in-frame clones and leaves some out. The data contain roughly 250,000 clones, roughly 80% of them singletons. Material for sequencing was peripheral blood. The receptors were sampled from an elderly woman with acute or convalescent COVID-19.

The chain joins TRBV7-8 to TRBJ1-5, with D possibly matching TRBD1 (6 bases). Trimming cost V 1 base and J 1 base, with 11 bases left between them. The CDR3 totals 16 residues. The germline V gene encodes CDR1 SGHVS and CDR2 FQNEAQ. The CDR3 loop reads CASSLDGQGSNQPQHF. As DNA, the CDR3 is TGTGCCAGCAGCTTAGACGGGCAGGGGAGCAATCAGCCCCAGCATTTT.

This clone was seen a single time. The CDR3 spells CASSPPQGARGNTIYF. The CDR3 bases are TGTGCCAGCAGCCCCCCACAGGGGGCGCGGGGAAACACCATATATTTT. The chain joins TRBV7-9 to TRBJ1-3; 9 bases map to TRBD1. Germline V gene lookup returns CDR1 SEHNR and CDR2 FQNEAQ (reference sequence). This CDR3 comprises 16 residues. The V and J ends lost 5 bases and 4 bases, in that order; junction bases with no gene match: 9.

This sequence joins TRBV2 and TRBJ1-3, with D hard to call. The CDR3 consists of 14 residues. The germline CDR1 and CDR2 sequences are SNHLY and FYNNEI. Trimming removed 6 bases from V and 6 bases from J, with 15 bases in between. The CDR3 DNA is TGTGCCAGCAGCGTGACCGGGAGTCAAAACACCATATATTTT. Translation gives CASSVTGSQNTIYF.

The rearrangement links TRBV4-1 to TRBJ2-5; D is unresolved. The CDR3 has 13 amino acids. Germline loops: CDR1 MGHRA, CDR2 YSYEKL. Trimming stripped 1 base from V and 0 bases from J, with 3 bases between. The CDR3 sequence is CASSQVYQETQYF. CDR3 bases: TGCGCCAGCAGCCAAGTCTACCAAGAGACCCAGTACTTC.

The chain is built from TRBV5-5 and TRBJ1-5; 7 bases fit TRBD1. Trimming cost V 1 base and J 6 bases; bases outside gene matches: 7. CDR3 size: 15 residues. Germline CDR1 reads SGHKS; CDR2 reads YYEKEE (reference sequence). The CDR3 sequence is CASSLTGATGQPQHF. The CDR3 DNA is TGTGCCAGCAGCTTGACAGGGGCCACCGGTCAGCCCCAGCATTTT.

This chain uses TRBV7-8 with TRBJ1-2; D possibly corresponds to TRBD1 (6 bases). Germline loops: CDR1 SGHVS, CDR2 FQNEAQ. V lost 5 bases and J 4 bases, leaving 17 bases between the germline ends. The CDR3 consists of 15 residues. This CDR3 is CASSPRLEGGYGYTF. In DNA, the CDR3 is TGTGCCAGCAGCCCTAGACTCGAAGGGGGCTATGGCTACACCTTC.

V and J are TRBV3-1 (or the pseudogene TRBV3-2) and TRBJ1-6, with 10 nucleotides matching TRBD1. Germline V gene data show CDR1 as LGHDT and CDR2 as YNNKEL (reference sequence). The CDR3 has 15 amino acids. J was trimmed by 8 bases and V by 3 bases; bases with no gene match: 4. CDR3 amino acids: CASSQSGTGDSPLHF. The CDR3 coding sequence is TGTGCCAGCAGCCAGTCCGGGACAGGGGATTCACCCCTCCACTTT.

The rearrangement joins TRBV4-2 to TRBJ1-2, with D possibly matching TRBD1 (6 bases). Germline-derived CDR1 and CDR2 are LGHNA and YNFKEQ. V was cut by 0 bases and J by 5 bases, with 10 bases left in between. This CDR3 is 14 amino acids long. CDR3 loop: CASSQENRVYGYTF. CDR3 nucleotide sequence: TGTGCCAGCAGCCAAGAGAACAGGGTGTATGGCTACACCTTC.

The chain uses TRBV7-6 and TRBJ2-1, with a possible D match to TRBD1 (5 bases). The V gene lost 6 bases and the J gene lost 5 bases, with 20 bases spanning the gap. The CDR3 loop spans 16 amino acids. Germline V lookup: CDR1 SGHVS, CDR2 FNYEAQ. In DNA form, the CDR3 reads TGTGCCAGCAGTCCCCCGGGTAGGGGATCCCACAATGAGCAGTTCTTC. Protein sequence: CASSPPGRGSHNEQFF.

This clone was found a few times. The rearrangement joins TRBV6-6 to TRBJ1-6; D uncertain. Germline lookup yields CDR1 MNHNY and CDR2 SVGAGI (reference sequence). Deletions cut 2 bases from V and 0 bases from J, with 8 bases between. The CDR3 spans 16 residues. The CDR3 coding sequence is TGTGCCAGCAGTTACGGCGGGATCTCCTATAATTCACCCCTCCACTTT. This codes for CASSYGGISYNSPLHF.